Listed here are 20 T cell receptor beta chains from one sample, sequenced in a study of T-cell reconstitution after alpha-beta-depleted transplantation in children. Preparation of the TCRbeta library used unique molecular identifiers. Each CDR3 protein is one row after TCRdb ran MiXCR on the PCR reads. The table lists hundreds of thousands of distinct CDR3 sequences, approximately 15% of them singletons. The sample in question was PBMCs from the stem cell graft donor, obtained from the stem cell graft. The receptors here all came from a human donor who donated a stem cell graft to a child with acute myeloid leukemia.

This clonotype was detected a few times. The chain couples TRBV25-1 to TRBJ2-2; the D is unclear. The CDR3 sequence is 15 residues long. The germline V gene encodes CDR1 MGHDK and CDR2 SYGVNS. Trimming removed 4 bases at V and 3 bases at J, with 12 bases between. Here the CDR3 DNA reads TGTGCCAGCAGTGGATACTCCACCTACACCGGGGAGCTGTTTTTT. The encoded protein is CASSGYSTYTGELFF.

The V and J genes are TRBV6-1 and TRBJ2-3, with TRBD2 matching over 7 bases. Trimming cost V 6 bases and J 0 bases; bases outside gene matches: 9. This CDR3 region has 16 residues. CDR1 is MNHNS, CDR2 SASEGT, per germline. CDR3 protein: CASSPDLAASTDTQYF. The CDR3 nucleotides are TGTGCCAGCAGCCCGGATCTAGCGGCTAGCACAGATACGCAGTATTTT.

This clonotype showed up just a few times. The chain employs TRBV11-2 and TRBJ2-3; 11 nucleotides align to TRBD2. The CDR3 covers 18 residues. After removal of 0 bases from V and 5 bases from J, the junction contained 10 bases not matched to a gene. The germline CDR1 and CDR2 sequences are SGHAT and FQNNGV. The CDR3 loop reads CASSLDSLPLAGGDTQYF. CDR3 sequence (DNA): TGTGCCAGCAGCTTAGACTCGCTACCGCTAGCGGGGGGAGATACGCAGTATTTT.

The chain carries TRBV7-2 and TRBJ2-7; 12 nucleotides match TRBD1. CDR1 and CDR2 (germline): SGHTA, FQGNSA. Losses at the gene ends were 2 bases for V and 5 bases for J; bases not matched to a gene: 4. The length of the CDR3 is 15 residues. This CDR3 is CASSLIGTGGHEQYF. The CDR3 DNA reads TGTGCCAGCAGCTTAATAGGGACAGGGGGCCACGAGCAGTACTTC.

This sequence joins TRBV9 and TRBJ1-2; D ambiguous. The CDR3 is made up of 14 amino acids. V was clipped by 0 bases and J by 2 bases, with 8 bases between them. The germline V gene has CDR1 SGDLS and CDR2 YYNGEE. CDR3 in amino acids: CASSVGAGNYGYTF. CDR3 DNA: TGTGCCAGCAGCGTAGGGGCAGGAAACTATGGCTACACCTTC.

CDR3 residues: CASEGERDYGYTF. The DNA of the CDR3 is TGTGCCAGCGAGGGAGAGAGAGACTATGGCTACACCTTC. This chain joins TRBV6-2 or TRBV6-3 and TRBJ1-2; unclear D gene. V lost 8 bases, J lost 3 bases, and 13 bases lay in between. This CDR3 region has 13 residues. Germline CDR1 and CDR2: MNHEY and SVGEGT.

This clonotype turned up a few times. The chain has TRBV28 and TRBJ1-2, with TRBD1 as a possible D gene (6 bases). The CDR3 sequence is 14 residues long. The V gene lost 5 bases and the J gene lost 3 bases, with 13 bases spanning the gap. Germline CDR1 MDHEN, CDR2 SYDVKM. This CDR3 reads CASSPSGGHYGYTF. The CDR3 DNA follows: TGTGCCAGCAGTCCCTCCGGGGGGCACTATGGCTACACCTTC.

The chain combines TRBV3-1 with TRBJ2-6; D is ambiguous. V was cut by 4 bases and J by 4 bases, with 17 bases left in between. Germline CDR1 LGHDT, CDR2 YNNKEL (reference sequence). CDR3 length equals 17 residues. The CDR3 coding sequence is TGTGCCAGCAGCCTCAGCCCGGCAGTCTCCGGGGCCAACGTCCTGACTTTC. Translating gives CASSLSPAVSGANVLTF.

This clonotype has at least ten counts. This chain connects TRBV20-1 to TRBJ1-3; perhaps TRBD1 as D (5 bases). V was cut by 4 bases and J by 0 bases, with 13 bases left in between. In germline, CDR1 is DFQATT, CDR2 SNEGSKA (reference sequence). CDR3 size: 15 residues. This chain's CDR3 is CSATPGFRSGNTIYF. The DNA for the CDR3 is TGCAGTGCTACGCCAGGGTTTCGCTCTGGAAACACCATATATTTT.

This clonotype was seen more than once but under ten times. This chain links TRBV20-1 with TRBJ2-4; 9 positions agree with TRBD2. Germline CDR1 and CDR2: DFQATT and SNEGSKA (reference sequence). The CDR3 length is 17 residues. V trimming: 0 bases; J trimming: 0 bases; junction bases outside the gene matches: 6. The CDR3: CSARDARGGSAKNIQYF. CDR3 coding DNA: TGCAGTGCTAGAGATGCGCGGGGGGGATCAGCCAAAAACATTCAGTACTTC.

This clonotype has ten or more counts. The CDR3 here is CSARDRGLRGADTQYF. The DNA for the CDR3 is TGCAGTGCTAGAGATCGGGGACTTAGGGGGGCAGATACGCAGTATTTT. The chain uses TRBV20-1 and TRBJ2-3; D may correspond to TRBD1 or TRBD2 (6 bases each). V shed 0 bases and J shed 4 bases, with 17 bases lying between them. The length of the CDR3 is 16 residues. Per the germline V gene, CDR1 is DFQATT and CDR2 is SNEGSKA (reference sequence).

This clonotype was detected only a few times. The chain combines TRBV7-9 with TRBJ2-1, with D possibly matching TRBD2 (6 bases). Deletions cut 5 bases from V and 2 bases from J, with 10 bases between. The CDR3 is made up of 14 amino acids. The germline CDR1 and CDR2 sequences are SEHNR and FQNEAQ (reference sequence). CDR3 loop: CASSRDSTYNEQFF. The DNA for the CDR3 is TGTGCCAGCAGCCGGGACTCCACCTACAATGAGCAGTTCTTC.

This clonotype was found many times. The chain couples TRBV5-1 to TRBJ2-1; D uncertain. Germline CDR1 and CDR2: SGHRS and YFSETQ. V lost 4 bases, J lost 2 bases, and 13 bases lay in between. The CDR3 extends over 15 amino acids. CDR3 nucleotide sequence: TGCGCCAGCAGCCCCGCACGGTCCACCTACAATGAGCAGTTCTTC. Translated: CASSPARSTYNEQFF.

The CDR3 region has the DNA TGCAGTGCTTACGAAGTACCACTTAAATCCCAGCATTTT. Protein product: CSAYEVPLKSQHF. The chain recombines TRBV20-1 with TRBJ1-5; no reliable D call. Germline CDR1 is DFQATT and CDR2 is SNEGSKA (reference sequence). V shed 5 bases and J shed 11 bases, with 19 bases lying between them. The CDR3 extends over 13 amino acids.

This clonotype was counted ten times or more. V is TRBV12-3 or TRBV12-4 and J is TRBJ2-7; perhaps TRBD2 as D (5 bases). V was shortened by 4 bases and J by 1 base, with 11 bases between the two germline ends. This CDR3 comprises 14 residues. The CDR3 reads CASSYGSGSYEQYV. The CDR3 DNA reads TGTGCCAGCAGTTATGGCTCGGGGTCCTACGAGCAGTACGTC.

This clonotype was observed many times. This chain uses TRBV29-1 with TRBJ2-1; 13 positions match TRBD2. Germline values: CDR1 SQVTM, CDR2 ANQGSEA. V lost 2 bases, J lost 7 bases, and 8 bases stayed unmatched. The CDR3 is 16 amino acids. This CDR3 is CSVERSLAGGPNEQFF. The DNA of the CDR3 is TGCAGCGTTGAACGGTCACTAGCGGGGGGGCCAAATGAGCAGTTCTTC.

This clonotype was picked up a small number of times. The chain has TRBV21-1 and TRBJ2-3; TRBD2, the table's D call, lacks a check against the DNA. TRBV21-1 is a pseudogene segment. This CDR3 has 17 residues. CDR3 amino acids: CASSKGPLAGGEDTQYF. DNA for the CDR3: TGTGCCAGCAGCAAAGGTCCTCTAGCGGGGGGCGAAGATACGCAGTATTTT.

The rearrangement joins TRBV4-1 to TRBJ2-7, with D possibly TRBD1 on 6 matching bases. From germline, CDR1 is MGHRA and CDR2 YSYEKL. Trimming removed 0 bases from V and 6 bases from J, with 15 bases in between. The CDR3 runs 15 residues. Here the CDR3 DNA reads TGCGCCAGCAGCCAAGATCAAGAGGGGGTAGTCGAGCAGTACTTC. As protein: CASSQDQEGVVEQYF.

The chain recombines TRBV24-1 with TRBJ2-1; TRBD2 matches 12 bases. V shed 4 bases, J shed 7 bases, and the junction held 7 bases outside the gene matches. CDR1 and CDR2 from the germline V gene are KGHDR and SFDVKD. The CDR3 spans 16 residues. The DNA for the CDR3 is TGTGCCACCAGTGACCCACTAGCGGGGGGAGGAAATGAGCAGTTCTTC. It codes for CATSDPLAGGGNEQFF.

This clonotype was recorded at least ten times. This chain joins TRBV28 and TRBJ1-1, with 9 nucleotides matching TRBD1. Germline CDR1 and CDR2: MDHEN and SYDVKM. This CDR3 is 14 amino acids long. The V segment lost 7 bases and the J segment 14 bases; nucleotides outside the gene matches: 17. The CDR3 loop is CASTSLPGTGPDFF. CDR3 DNA sequence: TGTGCCAGCACCTCCCTTCCCGGGACAGGGCCCGACTTCTTT.